The 10 T cell receptor beta chains listed next were all sequenced from one sample in a study of blood T cell repertoires in COVID-19 (dated by TCRdb to the early 2020s). Library prep was done by the immunoSEQ multiplex PCR assay. The immuneACCESS repertoire file appears here via TCRdb, limited to in-frame rearrangements. These files lack a portion of the clones; in checked studies, under half of the deficit traces to unresolved V genes, and the cause of the others is not known. This sample has roughly 410,000 clones in its table, and around 89% of those were observed once. Approximately 1.2% of the sample is held by the ten biggest clonotypes. Sequencing was carried out using peripheral blood. The receptor set was obtained from a middle-aged man with acute or convalescent COVID-19.

The chain is built from TRBV7-2 and TRBJ2-6, with no clear D. V was trimmed by 4 bases and J by 0 bases, leaving 4 bases between them. Germline lookup yields CDR1 SGHTA and CDR2 FQGNSA. The CDR3 is 14 amino acids. The chain's CDR3 is CASSSRSGANVLTF. DNA of the CDR3: TGTGCCAGCAGCTCTCGCTCTGGGGCCAACGTCCTGACTTTC.

This sequence joins TRBV7-4 and TRBJ2-7; 7 nucleotides agree with TRBD1. Germline CDR1 reads SGHVT; CDR2 reads SQSDAQ. The CDR3 contains 16 residues. The V and J ends lost 6 bases and 3 bases, in that order; junction bases with no gene match: 14. Here the CDR3 reads CASRTNKTGCNYEQYF. The CDR3 DNA reads as TGTGCCAGCAGGACGAATAAGACAGGGTGTAACTACGAGCAGTACTTC.

The rearrangement uses TRBV11-2 and TRBJ1-2; D perhaps matches TRBD1 (5 bases). There are 15 residues in the CDR3. V lost 3 bases to trimming and J lost 8 bases, with 19 bases between them. Germline V gene data show CDR1 as SGHAT and CDR2 as FQNNGV. CDR3 sequence (DNA): TGTGCCAGCAGCTTCTCGGGGGACGCATATGGCGGCTACACCTTC. This encodes CASSFSGDAYGGYTF. Full variable domain (remainder filled in from reference TRBV11-2 and TRBJ1-2): EAGVAQSPRYKIIEKRQSVAFWCNPISGHATLYWYQQILGQGPKLLIQFQNNGVVDDSQLPKDRFSAERLKGVDSTLKIQPAKLEDSAVYLCASSFSGDAYGGYTFGSGTRLTVV.

V gene TRBV6-5 combines with J gene TRBJ2-1, with 7 bases matching TRBD2. Germline V gene data show CDR1 as MNHEY and CDR2 as SVGAGI. The CDR3 has 16 residues. Germline trimming cut 3 bases from V and 3 bases from J; bases unmatched to any gene: 8. CDR3 protein: CASSYIGGSDYNEQFF. The CDR3 bases are TGTGCCAGCAGTTATATTGGCGGGAGTGACTACAATGAGCAGTTCTTC.

The gene calls are TRBV6-5 and TRBJ2-2; weak D call: TRBD1 (6 bases). Germline lookup yields CDR1 MNHEY and CDR2 SVGAGI. CDR3 size: 16 residues. Trimming took 1 base from V and 5 from J, leaving 14 bases between them. The CDR3 coding sequence is TGTGCCAGCAGTTACTATCAGGGGCTGGGAACCGGGGAGCTGTTTTTT. Its translation: CASSYYQGLGTGELFF.

The chain recombines TRBV19 with TRBJ2-7; the D is unclear. Looked up from germline, CDR1 is LNHDA and CDR2 is SQIVND (reference sequence). The V and J ends lost 0 bases and 4 bases respectively, with 10 bases between them. The CDR3 extends over 14 amino acids. This CDR3 reads CASSIDGGGYEQYF. CDR3 nucleotide sequence: TGTGCCAGTAGTATAGACGGCGGCGGTTACGAGCAGTACTTC.

V and J are TRBV19 and TRBJ2-3, with D possibly being TRBD1 (6 bases). The CDR3 has 16 residues. The germline V and J ends were trimmed by 6 bases and 2 bases, with 18 bases remaining between them. Germline V CDR1 and CDR2: LNHDA, SQIVND (reference sequence). The CDR3 DNA is TGTGCCAGTAGATCCGGCAGGGGCTCAGCCACAGATACGCAGTATTTT. Protein: CASRSGRGSATDTQYF.

The chain carries TRBV11-1 and TRBJ2-2, with TRBD1 matching over 7 bases. Germline CDR1 SGHAT, CDR2 FQDESV (reference sequence). The CDR3 is 16 amino acids. The J segment lost 6 bases and the V segment lost 5 bases, leaving 12 bases of the junction unmatched. Written as DNA, the CDR3 is TGTGCCAGCAGCCGCGAGGGAGACAGGGTCCCCGGGGAGCTGTTTTTT. Protein sequence: CASSREGDRVPGELFF. Looking up the rest from reference TRBV11-1 and TRBJ2-2 gives the full variable domain: EAEVAQSPRYKITEKSQAVAFWCDPISGHATLYWYRQILGQGPELLVQFQDESVVDDSQLPKDRFSAERLKGVDSTLKIQPAELGDSAMYLCASSREGDRVPGELFFGEGSRLTVL.

The CDR3 DNA reads TGTGCCAGCAGCTTAAGTGGACAGGACTCCTACGAGCAGTACTTC. Its protein product is CASSLSGQDSYEQYF. The chain employs TRBV7-2 and TRBJ2-7; 7 positions agree with TRBD1. Germline V CDR1 and CDR2: SGHTA, FQGNSA. CDR3 length: 15 amino acids. V dropped 2 bases and J dropped 0; count of bases not matched to a gene: 4. Combining the CDR3 with reference TRBV7-2 and TRBJ2-7 gives the whole variable domain GAGVSQSPSNKVTEKGKDVELRCDPISGHTALYWYRQSLGQGLEFLIYFQGNSAPDKSGLPSDRFSAERTGGSVSTLTIQRTQQEDSAVYLCASSLSGQDSYEQYFGPGTRLTVT.

V gene TRBV5-3 combines with J gene TRBJ2-7; no reliable D call. TRBV5-3 falls under the ORF class, with uncertain function. This CDR3 contains 12 residues. V gave up 4 bases and J gave up 0 bases, with 5 bases separating them. The CDR3 DNA reads TGTGCCAGAAGCCGGAGCTCCTACGAGCAGTACTTC. Protein: CARSRSSYEQYF.